The rows below give T cell receptor beta chains drawn from one sample of a study of human T cells and chemical hapten exposure. Each CDR3 protein is one row after TCRdb ran MiXCR on the RACE reads. The sample carries roughly 360,000 distinct CDR3 sequences, roughly 4.8% recorded once. The material sequenced was whole blood, taken in connection with sensitization to the hapten diphenylcyclopropenone (DPC). The receptors originated from a woman between 50 and 59 years old with alopecia areata. Some clones in this sample may be carry-over from other donors' samples. CDR3s include the opening cysteine and the closing phenylalanine or tryptophan. Fields, in order: J gene, clone size, D gene, V gene, CDR3 protein, CDR3 DNA. A D gene is named only where the DNA matches it firmly. Clone size is not always given. Where it is, it says once, few, many or a class for expanded clones.

TRBJ1-1	many	-	TRBV5-1	CASSLDRGEAFF	TGCGCCAGCAGCTTGGACCGGGGTGAAGCTTTCTTT
TRBJ2-3	few	TRBD2	TRBV2	CASSDRTSGGLRNSQYF	TGTGCCAGCAGTGACCGGACTAGCGGTGGATTGCGGAATTCGCAGTATTTT
TRBJ2-7	many	TRBD1	TRBV7-9	CASSLDRGSYEQYF	TGTGCCAGCAGCTTAGACAGGGGGTCCTACGAGCAGTACTTC
TRBJ1-4	few	-	TRBV27	CASSLNRNNEKLFF	TGTGCCAGCAGTTTAAACAGGAATAATGAAAAACTGTTTTTT
TRBJ2-5	many	TRBD1	TRBV5-4	CASSYGTDPLETQYF	TGTGCCAGCAGCTACGGGACAGACCCCCTCGAGACCCAGTACTTC
TRBJ1-5	many	TRBD1	TRBV12-3/TRBV12-4	CASSSTGGGIGQPQHF	TGTGCCAGCAGTTCCACAGGGGGCGGAATTGGTCAGCCCCAGCATTTT
TRBJ2-4	-	TRBD1	TRBV5-1	CASSFGPGQGKNIQYF	TGCGCCAGCAGCTTCGGACCGGGACAGGGAAAAAACATTCAGTACTTC
TRBJ1-6	few	TRBD1	TRBV5-6	CASSLATGRNSPLHF	TGTGCCAGCAGCTTGGCGACAGGGAGGAATTCACCCCTCCACTTT
TRBJ2-7	many	-	TRBV20-1	CSASGRISYEQYF	TGCAGTGCTTCCGGACGGATCTCCTACGAGCAGTACTTC
TRBJ2-1	-	-	TRBV6-5	CASSNRVAYNEQFF	TGTGCCAGCAGTAACAGGGTTGCCTACAATGAGCAGTTCTTC
TRBJ2-7	many	-	TRBV13	CASSPRSTEQYF	TGTGCCAGCAGCCCACGATCAACCGAGCAGTACTTC
TRBJ2-3	-	-	TRBV11-2	CASSFPGTRSRTQYF	TGTGCCAGCAGCTTCCCCGGGACGCGGTCTCGTACGCAGTATTTT
TRBJ2-7	-	-	TRBV18	CASSPTPTYEQYF	TGTGCCAGCTCACCAACCCCCACCTACGAGCAGTACTTC
TRBJ2-3	-	TRBD2	TRBV3-1	CASSHLTSGDTQYF	TGTGCCAGCAGCCATCTTACTAGCGGAGATACGCAGTATTTT
TRBJ2-3	few	-	TRBV5-4	CASSVGTSDTQYF	TGTGCCAGCAGCGTGGGGACTTCTGATACGCAGTATTTT
TRBJ2-7	-	-	TRBV27	CASSLSEGIRYEQYF	TGTGCCAGCAGTTTATCAGAGGGGATAAGGTACGAGCAGTACTTC
TRBJ1-4	many	-	TRBV4-2	CASSHGGTENEKLFF	TGTGCCAGCAGCCACGGAGGGACCGAAAATGAAAAACTGTTTTTT
TRBJ2-3	-	-	TRBV3-1	CASSQAQLRTDTQYF	TGTGCCAGCAGCCAAGCACAGCTGCGCACAGATACGCAGTATTTT
TRBJ1-1	few	TRBD1	TRBV7-8	CASSPQGAYVAFF	TGTGCCAGCAGCCCCCAGGGGGCGTATGTAGCTTTCTTT
TRBJ2-5	few	-	TRBV5-1	CASSLRRQETQYF	TGCGCCAGCAGCTTACGTCGCCAAGAGACCCAGTACTTC
TRBJ1-6	few	-	TRBV7-2	CASSSVLGRNSPLHF	TGTGCCAGCAGCTCCGTATTGGGCCGTAATTCACCCCTCCACTTT
TRBJ1-5	-	TRBD1	TRBV7-8	CASSLGNRGLNQPQHF	TGTGCCAGCAGCTTAGGGAACAGGGGGTTGAATCAGCCCCAGCATTTT
TRBJ2-3	-	-	TRBV5-1	CASTSPSRGDTQYF	TGCGCCAGCACCTCCCCAAGCCGAGGAGATACGCAGTATTTT
TRBJ2-7	few	TRBD2	TRBV6-5	CASRDRSGRAYEQYF	TGTGCCAGCAGGGATCGGAGCGGGAGGGCCTACGAGCAGTACTTC
TRBJ1-4	many	-	TRBV4-3	CASSQAWGTNEKLFF	TGCGCCAGCAGCCAGGCGTGGGGCACGAATGAAAAACTGTTTTTT
TRBJ2-7	few	-	TRBV3-1	CASSPDGGEQYF	TGTGCCAGCAGCCCGGACGGGGGCGAGCAGTACTTC
TRBJ1-6	many	TRBD1	TRBV5-1	CASSVGQGGSSPLHF	TGCGCCAGCAGCGTCGGACAGGGGGGGAGTTCACCCCTCCACTTT
TRBJ2-3	few	-	TRBV11-2	CASSLDSLRAGRVEDTQYF	TGTGCCAGCAGCTTAGACTCTCTAAGGGCGGGGAGAGTCGAAGATACGCAGTATTTT
TRBJ2-2	-	-	TRBV2	CASSMDPNTGELFF	TGTGCCAGCAGTATGGACCCGAACACCGGGGAGCTGTTTTTT
TRBJ2-7	-	TRBD2	TRBV29-1	CSAGGAGSSYEQYF	TGCAGCGCCGGGGGGGCTGGGAGCTCCTACGAGCAGTACTTC
TRBJ2-1	few	-	TRBV11-3	CASSLSGINEQFF	TGTGCCAGCAGCTTGAGTGGGATCAATGAGCAGTTCTTC
TRBJ2-1	many	-	TRBV11-2	CASSLWGSAAEQFF	TGTGCCAGCAGCTTATGGGGTAGCGCGGCTGAGCAGTTCTTC
TRBJ1-4	-	-	TRBV11-2	CASSFFRGGGEKLFF	TGTGCCAGCAGCTTTTTCCGGGGAGGTGGCGAAAAACTGTTTTTT
TRBJ2-7	few	TRBD2	TRBV6-6	CASSLGTNEQYF	TGTGCCAGCAGTCTTGGGACTAACGAGCAGTACTTC
TRBJ2-7	few	-	TRBV7-2	CASSPHGALPEQYF	TGTGCCAGCAGCCCCCACGGGGCGCTCCCCGAGCAGTACTTC
TRBJ1-6	many	-	TRBV6-5	CASSPLEGMNSPLHF	TGTGCCAGCAGTCCCCTGGAGGGAATGAACTCACCCCTCCACTTT
TRBJ2-3	many	-	TRBV7-6	CASSPQGPPDTQYF	TGTGCCAGCAGTCCTCAGGGACCCCCAGATACGCAGTATTTT
TRBJ1-5	many	-	TRBV19	CASRPRDFSNQPQHF	TGTGCCAGTAGACCCCGAGACTTTAGCAATCAGCCCCAGCATTTT
TRBJ2-3	few	-	TRBV6-5	CASRHDSGPSTDTQYF	TGTGCCAGCAGACACGATAGCGGTCCTAGCACAGATACGCAGTATTTT
TRBJ2-7	many	-	TRBV12-3/TRBV12-4	CASSPGFYEQYF	TGTGCCAGCAGTCCGGGATTCTACGAGCAGTACTTC
TRBJ1-5	few	TRBD1	TRBV4-3	CASSQGQGKPQHF	TGCGCCAGCAGCCAAGGACAGGGGAAGCCCCAGCATTTT
TRBJ2-1	many	TRBD2	TRBV7-9	CASSLGRSSGRNNEQFF	TGTGCCAGCAGCTTAGGGCGTTCTAGCGGGAGGAACAATGAGCAGTTCTTC
TRBJ2-3	many	-	TRBV12-3/TRBV12-4	CASSLGTLGDTQYF	TGTGCCAGCAGTTTGGGGACCTTGGGGGATACGCAGTATTTT
TRBJ2-2	many	-	TRBV7-8	CASSVKRGTGELFF	TGTGCCAGCAGCGTCAAACGGGGCACCGGGGAGCTGTTTTTT
TRBJ1-1	few	TRBD1	TRBV5-1	CASSGGTGGTEAFF	TGCGCCAGCAGCGGAGGGACAGGGGGCACTGAAGCTTTCTTT
TRBJ1-2	few	TRBD1	TRBV20-1	CSAKTGSYGYTF	TGCAGTGCTAAGACAGGGTCCTATGGCTACACCTTC
TRBJ2-5	-	-	TRBV3-1	CASSQGGGLPQETQYF	TGTGCCAGCAGCCAAGGGGGGGGCCTCCCCCAAGAGACCCAGTACTTC
TRBJ2-2	many	-	TRBV28	CASSLGAPNTGELFF	TGTGCCAGCAGTTTAGGAGCGCCGAACACCGGGGAGCTGTTTTTT
TRBJ1-5	many	-	TRBV6-1	CASSEGVGVGGQPQHF	TGTGCCAGCAGTGAAGGGGTGGGCGTAGGTGGTCAGCCCCAGCATTTT
TRBJ1-2	many	-	TRBV6-2/TRBV6-3	CASSSTANYGYTF	TGTGCCAGCAGTTCAACGGCGAACTATGGCTACACCTTC
TRBJ2-1	-	-	TRBV29-1	CSVEDRPSEQFF	TGCAGCGTTGAAGACCGCCCAAGTGAGCAGTTCTTC
TRBJ1-5	many	TRBD1	TRBV5-5	CASSLAGQGFIQPQHF	TGTGCCAGCAGCTTGGCGGGACAGGGGTTCATCCAGCCCCAGCATTTT